These 28 T cell receptor beta chains originate from one sample sequenced in a study of cytomegalovirus exposure and HLA in healthy donors. This PCR relied on a set of 60 Vbeta primers and 13 Jbeta primers. Sequenced by immunoSEQ multiplex PCR; TCRdb stores in-frame clones only, minus some. The sample consists of fewer than 200,000 clones, roughly 75% of them appearing once. Material for sequencing was PBMCs. The receptors come from a female donor in good health and CMV-seronegative.

CDR3 in amino acids: CAWSGGGTSGGPTYEQYF. The CDR3 DNA sequence: TGTGCCTGGAGTGGGGGAGGGACTAGCGGGGGACCTACCTACGAGCAGTACTTC. The chain employs TRBV30 and TRBJ2-7; 14 bases fit TRBD2. The CDR3 is 18 amino acids. With 1 base clipped from V and 2 bases from J, the junction kept 10 bases outside the gene matches. Germline V gives CDR1 GTSNPN, CDR2 SVGIG (reference sequence).

In this sample, this clone turned up a few times. V is TRBV30 and J is TRBJ2-1, with TRBD2 as a possible D gene (5 bases). The CDR3 has 14 amino acids. V gave up 0 bases and J gave up 2 bases, with 8 bases separating them. CDR1 is GTSNPN, CDR2 SVGIG, per germline (reference sequence). The CDR3 spells CAWSVRAAYNEQFF. CDR3 DNA sequence: TGTGCCTGGAGTGTACGAGCGGCCTACAATGAGCAGTTCTTC.

The rearrangement links TRBV4-3 to TRBJ2-7; 10 bases are a match to TRBD2. This CDR3 has 15 amino acids. CDR1 LGHNA and CDR2 YSLEER come from the germline V gene. Germline trimming cut 1 base from V and 2 bases from J; bases unmatched to any gene: 2. For the CDR3, the DNA is TGCGCCAGCAGCCAAGCTGGGACTAGCGCCTACGAGCAGTACTTC. Translating it yields CASSQAGTSAYEQYF.

This chain joins TRBV7-9 and TRBJ2-5, with D maybe TRBD2 (6 bases). The CDR3 length is 14 residues. Per germline, CDR1 SEHNR and CDR2 FQNEAQ (reference sequence). V was clipped by 3 bases and J by 3 bases, with 11 bases between them. CDR3 protein: CASSLGWGEETQYF. The CDR3 nucleotides are TGTGCCAGCAGCTTGGGGTGGGGGGAAGAGACCCAGTACTTC.

V gene TRBV21-1 combines with J gene TRBJ1-2; the D call of TRBD1 is as the table states it, not checked on the DNA. TRBV21-1 is described as a pseudogene. There are 19 residues in the CDR3. CDR3 protein: CASSTYRGSHPYTNYGYTF. DNA for the CDR3: TGTGCCAGCAGCACCTACAGGGGTTCGCACCCTTATACTAACTATGGCTACACCTTC.

This clone was seen only a few times. The chain has TRBV6-5 and TRBJ1-2, with D possibly being TRBD1 (6 bases). The CDR3 loop spans 12 amino acids. CDR1 MNHEY and CDR2 SVGAGI come from the germline V gene. V gave up 6 bases and J gave up 12 bases, with 17 bases separating them. This CDR3 is CASSNYRGHNTF. As DNA, the CDR3 is TGTGCCAGCAGCAATTACCGGGGACATAACACCTTC.

This clone was counted only a few times. V gene TRBV28 combines with J gene TRBJ1-2, with D unclear. CDR3 size: 12 residues. Germline V gene sequence: CDR1 MDHEN, CDR2 SYDVKM. Trimming removed 5 bases from V and 2 bases from J, with 6 bases in between. The CDR3 is CASSRGNYGYTF. CDR3 bases: TGTGCCAGCAGTAGAGGGAACTATGGCTACACCTTC.

The rearrangement uses TRBV19 and TRBJ1-2; no reliable D call. The CDR3 totals 15 residues. CDR1 is LNHDA and CDR2 is SQIVND in the germline V gene (reference sequence). Trimming pared 3 bases from V and 1 base from J, leaving 12 bases between. The CDR3 sequence is CASSISGFYNYGYTF. The CDR3 coding sequence is TGTGCCAGTAGTATCTCCGGGTTTTATAACTATGGCTACACCTTC.

This chain links TRBV6-4 with TRBJ1-5, with 7 bases that match TRBD1. With 6 bases clipped from V and 2 bases from J, the junction kept 10 bases outside the gene matches. CDR3 size: 16 residues. Germline CDR1 MRHNA, CDR2 SNTAGT. The CDR3 reads CASRPGQVWGNQPQHF. CDR3 in DNA: TGTGCCAGCAGACCCGGACAGGTTTGGGGCAATCAGCCCCAGCATTTT.

This chain joins TRBV6-5 and TRBJ1-3, with TRBD1 matching over 9 bases. Germline assignment: CDR1 MNHEY and CDR2 SVGAGI. The V gene end was trimmed by 2 bases and the J gene end by 8 bases; junction bases not matched to a gene: 4. The CDR3 covers 14 residues. DNA for the CDR3: TGTGCCAGCAGTTACACAGGGGGCAGAGACACCATATATTTT. As protein: CASSYTGGRDTIYF.

This sequence joins TRBV2 and TRBJ1-1, with TRBD1 matching 7 bases. Trimming removed 5 bases from V and 2 bases from J; junction bases left unmatched: 8. This CDR3 comprises 15 residues. In germline, CDR1 is SNHLY, CDR2 FYNNEI. The CDR3 region is CASSPGGTVNTEAFF. The CDR3 coding sequence is TGTGCCAGCAGTCCGGGCGGGACAGTTAACACTGAAGCTTTCTTT.

In this sample, this clone turned up once. The gene calls are TRBV14 and TRBJ2-7; D not resolved. The V end was cut by 1 base, the J end by 6 bases, with 19 bases between. This CDR3 comprises 16 residues. Germline V lookup: CDR1 SGHDN, CDR2 FVKESK. The CDR3 loop reads CASSQVGDPRSIEQYF. Written as DNA, the CDR3 is TGTGCCAGCAGCCAAGTCGGTGACCCCCGGAGTATCGAGCAGTACTTC.

This clone has just one count. The CDR3 spells CASSQDTGKPYEQYF. CDR3 nucleotide sequence: TGCGCCAGCAGCCAAGATACAGGGAAGCCCTACGAGCAGTACTTC. The rearrangement links TRBV4-3 to TRBJ2-7; TRBD1 might be the D (6 bases). The CDR3 spans 15 residues. The ends were cut back, 0 bases at V and 2 bases at J, with 11 bases in the middle. The germline V gene encodes CDR1 LGHNA and CDR2 YSLEER.

This clone was detected once. The chain has TRBV4-3 and TRBJ2-2, with 11 nucleotides matching TRBD2. Trimming at V came to 3 bases and at J to 4 bases, leaving 7 bases not matched to a gene. Germline V lookup: CDR1 LGHNA, CDR2 YSLEER. The CDR3 sequence is 17 residues long. CDR3 sequence: CASSHIPGTSGTGELFF. DNA of the CDR3: TGCGCCAGCAGCCATATACCAGGGACTAGCGGCACCGGGGAGCTGTTTTTT.

This clone was seen repeatedly, ten times or more. The rearrangement uses TRBV4-2 and TRBJ2-2, with TRBD1 matching 7 bases. Germline CDR1 LGHNA, CDR2 YNFKEQ. V was pared by 4 bases and J by 4 bases, with 12 bases of the junction left unmatched. The CDR3 has 17 residues. CDR3 DNA sequence: TGTGCCAGCAGCCCCACTGGACAGGAAACTACCACCGGGGAGCTGTTTTTT. Translating gives CASSPTGQETTTGELFF.

In its sample, this clone was seen a few times. The chain has TRBV5-4 and TRBJ1-6; D remains ambiguous. The CDR3 spans 15 residues. The V gene's germline CDR1 is SGHNT and CDR2 YYREEE (reference sequence). Trimming removed 0 bases from V and 9 bases from J, with 13 bases in between. The CDR3 loop is CASSLGPGFGSPLHF. The CDR3 DNA is TGTGCCAGCAGCTTGGGCCCGGGGTTTGGTTCACCCCTCCACTTT. Together with reference TRBV5-4 and TRBJ1-6, the CDR3 gives the full variable domain: ETGVTQSPTHLIKTRGQQVTLRCSSQSGHNTVSWYQQALGQGPQFIFQYYREEENGRGNFPPRFSGLQFPNYSSELNVNALELDDSALYLCASSLGPGFGSPLHFGNGTRLTVT.

The J gene is TRBJ2-5, the V gene TRBV10-2; 11 nucleotides match TRBD2. The CDR3 has 15 residues. The V segment lost 2 bases and the J segment 5 bases; nucleotides outside the gene matches: 4. Per the germline V gene, CDR1 is WSHSY and CDR2 is SAAADI. CDR3 nucleotide sequence: TGCGCCAGCAGTGAGCCTAGCGGGGGGCGGGAGACCCAGTACTTC. This gives the protein CASSEPSGGRETQYF.

The genes are TRBV28 and TRBJ1-5; possibly TRBD1 for D (5 bases). Germline V gene data show CDR1 as MDHEN and CDR2 as SYDVKM. Trimming cost V 3 bases and J 4 bases, with 7 bases left between them. The CDR3 extends over 13 amino acids. The CDR3: CASSFQGNQPQHF. The CDR3 DNA is TGTGCCAGCAGTTTTCAGGGTAATCAGCCCCAGCATTTT.

This sequence joins TRBV6-5 and TRBJ2-3; the D is unclear. Germline lookup yields CDR1 MNHEY and CDR2 SVGAGI. CDR3 size: 14 residues. Trimming cost V 2 bases and J 6 bases, with 12 bases left between them. This CDR3 reads CASSYVSSTDTQYF. The CDR3 bases are TGTGCCAGCAGTTACGTCTCATCTACTGATACGCAGTATTTT.

The chain joins TRBV11-3 to TRBJ2-2, with no clear D. Germline CDR1 reads SGHNT; CDR2 reads YENEEA. Trimming took 1 base from V and 5 from J, leaving 5 bases between them. The CDR3 is 13 residues long. CDR3 DNA sequence: TGTGCCAGCAGCTTAGTCCATACCGGGGAGCTGTTTTTT. Its protein is CASSLVHTGELFF.

CDR3: CASSISKLAEGGETQYF. The CDR3 DNA sequence: TGTGCCAGTAGTATCTCGAAACTAGCGGAGGGGGGAGAGACCCAGTACTTC. The rearrangement links TRBV19 to TRBJ2-5; 8 bases fit TRBD2. Germline V gives CDR1 LNHDA, CDR2 SQIVND (reference sequence). Trimming cost V 3 bases and J 4 bases; bases outside gene matches: 13. The CDR3 consists of 17 residues.

This clone was seen just once. Sequence at one end of the junction differs from germline and may be a read error. The sample contains more than one DNA sequence encoding this CDR3. The chain uses TRBV5-1 and TRBJ1-1, with 10 bases aligning to TRBD1. Germline V gene sequence: CDR1 SGHRS, CDR2 YFSETQ. CDR3 size: 15 residues. The CDR3 loop is CASSRDRGLNTEAFF. CDR3 DNA: TGCGCCAGCAGCCGGGACAGGGGTTTGAACACTGAAGCCTTCTTT.

The rearrangement joins TRBV30 to TRBJ2-3, with 9 bases fitting TRBD2. In germline, CDR1 is GTSNPN, CDR2 SVGIG (reference sequence). Trimming took 5 bases from V and 0 from J; bases not matched to a gene: 9. The CDR3 runs 16 residues. The CDR3 DNA reads as TGTGCCTGGGGCGGGAGGGCAAGACATAGCACAGATACGCAGTATTTT. Translating gives CAWGGRARHSTDTQYF.

This clone was recorded once. The genes are TRBV9 and TRBJ2-5, with D possibly matching TRBD1 (5 bases). The CDR3 contains 15 residues. Germline V CDR1 and CDR2: SGDLS, YYNGEE. V was pared by 3 bases and J by 0 bases, with 12 bases between. Here the CDR3 DNA reads TGTGCCAGCAGCGGAAGGGGTTCGTACCAAGAGACCCAGTACTTC. This gives the protein CASSGRGSYQETQYF.

The chain joins TRBV4-1 to TRBJ1-2; D might be TRBD1 (6 bases). The germline gives CDR1 MGHRA, CDR2 YSYEKL. Trimming removed 3 bases from V and 7 bases from J, with 21 bases in between. This CDR3 is built from 16 residues. CDR3 sequence reads: CASSHTKERGFIGYTF. CDR3 sequence (DNA): TGCGCCAGCAGCCACACTAAAGAGAGGGGGTTTATTGGCTACACCTTC.

The V call is TRBV9, the J call TRBJ2-7, with 7 bases fitting TRBD2. V trimming: 0 bases; J trimming: 5 bases; junction bases outside the gene matches: 5. The CDR3 runs 14 residues. The germline V gene encodes CDR1 SGDLS and CDR2 YYNGEE. CDR3 in DNA: TGTGCCAGCAGCGTAGGGGGAAGCGGGAACGAGCAGTACTTC. Translation: CASSVGGSGNEQYF.

This rearrangement joins TRBV5-6 to TRBJ2-1, with TRBD2 as a possible D gene (6 bases). Germline lookup yields CDR1 SGHDT and CDR2 YYEEEE. The CDR3 loop spans 13 amino acids. Trimming left V 1 base short and J 6 bases short, with 8 bases between. The CDR3 nucleotides read TGTGCCAGCAGCTTGCTAGCGCCCAATGAGCAGTTCTTC. Its translation is CASSLLAPNEQFF.

This chain links TRBV9 with TRBJ2-2; TRBD2 aligns across 8 bases. J was trimmed by 0 bases and V by 4 bases; bases with no gene match: 5. CDR1 is SGDLS and CDR2 is YYNGEE in the germline V gene. This CDR3 spans 16 amino acids. CDR3 coding DNA: TGTGCCAGCAGCCCGGAGGGACTAGCGAACACCGGGGAGCTGTTTTTT. Residues: CASSPEGLANTGELFF.